This note documents a single T cell receptor (beta chain) sequence. Its target is not known. One end of the junction varies from germline; a read error may be responsible. A modified ARM-PCR protocol with three rounds of nested PCR amplified TCRbeta. MiXCR was run by TCRdb on the multiplex PCR reads, yielding one entry per CDR3 protein. The table records tens of thousands of distinct CDR3 sequences, around 70% of them present only once. The germline CDR1 and CDR2 sequences are DFQATT and SNEGSKA (reference sequence). The CDR3 is 14 amino acids. These data come from a study of tumor and adjacent non-tumor tissue in lung cancer. The overall study: There were some 11 adenocarcinoma, a couple of squamous cell carcinoma and 1 small cell lung cancer cases. General study findings and limits: Tumor TCR diversity, when higher, was linked to shorter survival.

RNA was extracted from bulk tissue without any cell sorting. More than 3 cm separated this lung sample from the edge of the tumor. The receptor was derived from a woman aged 45-59 years with non-small cell lung cancer. Sequencing used distant non-tumor lung tissue. The chain couples TRBV20-1 to TRBJ2-2; 7 positions agree with TRBD2. This CDR3 reads CSARTAGISGEPFF. In nucleotides, the CDR3 is TGCAGTGCTAGAACAGCGGGAATCAGCGGTGAGCCGTTTTTT.